What follows are 3 T cell receptor beta chains derived from one specimen sequenced in a study of blood T cells in healthy people across ages. A second PCR of about 6 to 12 cycles used a sample-barcoded 5' primer and a J-beta primer mix. TCRdb redid the calling of the 5' RACE reads with MiXCR, one entry per CDR3 protein. The table shows hundreds of thousands of distinct CDR3 sequences, with 20% to 25% occurring only once. Sequenced sample: blood. The receptors derive from a man aged 65-85 years in good health.

V usage is TRBV6-6 and J usage is TRBJ2-5, with TRBD1 matching 10 bases. This CDR3 spans 15 amino acids. V trimming: 5 bases; J trimming: 6 bases; junction bases outside the gene matches: 9. CDR1 is MNHNY and CDR2 is SVGAGI in the germline V gene (reference sequence). CDR3 in DNA: TGTGCCAGCAGTAGACCGGGACAGGGGTCGAAGACCCAGTACTTC. Translation gives CASSRPGQGSKTQYF.

V is TRBV20-1 and J is TRBJ2-7; 9 nucleotides match TRBD1. V shed 3 bases and J 0 bases; nucleotides not matched to a gene: 3. This CDR3 has 14 residues. Germline CDR1 is DFQATT and CDR2 is SNEGSKA (reference sequence). This chain's CDR3 is CSASRGQGSYEQYF. The CDR3 DNA is TGCAGTGCTAGTAGGGGACAGGGCTCCTACGAGCAGTACTTC.

This clonotype was found a few times. The chain recombines TRBV5-1 with TRBJ2-5; the match to TRBD1 covers 8 bases. The J call may not be correct, given that the DNA end is closer to TRBJ2-7. The CDR3 length is 16 residues. Germline assignment: CDR1 SGHRS and CDR2 YFSETQ. CDR3 region: CASSLGGIGTGYEQYF. The DNA for the CDR3 is TGCGCCAGCAGCTTGGGGGGAATCGGGACAGGCTACGAGCAGTACTTC.